The clone carrying this T cell receptor (beta chain) showed up just a few times. This sample was included in a study of regulatory T cells in long-lasting Graves disease. Building of the TCR beta libraries involved iRepertoire HTBI primers and Arm-PCR of CDR3 regions. Using its own MiXCR run on the multiplex PCR reads, TCRdb lists one record per CDR3 protein. Among 600,000 to 850,000 distinct CDR3 sequences, 25% to 35% were seen once, and the ten largest hold roughly 46%. The CDR3 sequence is 14 residues long. V gave up 2 bases and J gave up 6 bases; unmatched junction bases: 7. Germline-derived CDR1 and CDR2 are SGDLS and YYNGEE. As for time point: persistent/refractory GD, antithyroid drugs over 5 years with positive TRAb. PBMC-derived RNA was used for the TCR library.

Source: peripheral blood mononuclear cells (PBMCs), taken when the disease was refractory, from a patient treated with antithyroid drugs. The rearrangement uses TRBV9 and TRBJ2-7; 8 bases match TRBD2. This receptor was identified in a female donor with Graves disease. For the CDR3, the DNA is TGTGCCAGCAGCGTGGCGAGCGGGAGTCGCGAGCAGTACTTC. Translating gives CASSVASGSREQYF.